The present T cell receptor beta chain was sequenced within a study of blood T cell repertoires in COVID-19. About the research overall: Acute and convalescent COVID-19 samples came from the United States, Italy and Spain.

Trimming left V 2 bases short and J 3 bases short, with 16 bases between. This CDR3 has 16 amino acids. Germline-derived CDR1 and CDR2 are ENHRY and SYGVKD. Participants reported their clinical history, and cohort assignment relied on those reports. Either two negative PCRs, clearance, or symptom resolution qualified Cohort 3 donors as recovered. In the original workflow: Amplification with reference gene primers provided the estimates of nucleated cell counts. The repertoire was sequenced with immunoSEQ multiplex PCR; TCRdb's copy has only in-frame clones and lacks some. That table gives V, J and clone size, and the DNA gave D and trimming. Of a few hundred thousand clones in the sample, approximately 83% were seen once.

The rearrangement joins TRBV10-3 to TRBJ1-2; possible D gene TRBD1, 5 bases. The receptor comes from a young woman who had recovered from COVID-19. The source material was PBMCs or T cells enriched from blood (not recorded which). CDR3 DNA sequence: TGTGCCATCAGTGAGCACCATAAGACAGTTTACTATGGCTACACCTTC. Translating gives CAISEHHKTVYYGYTF.